The T cell receptor beta chain under discussion was sequenced for a study of cytomegalovirus exposure and HLA in healthy donors (dated by TCRdb to 2016 to 2017). Some background on the complete study: In an earlier analysis of fewer than 750 of the donors, 276 Gb of sequence data and 90 million to 120 million unique TCR beta sequences from about 179 million T cells were reported. Donor age, sex, ethnicity and CMV serostatus were compiled together with the repertoire data. Approximately 300 gigabases of sequencing data and 75 million to 85 million unique TCR sequences made up an early release that covered under 750 HLA-typed donors. HLA typing included class I and class II loci at four-digit resolution. The number of typed donors differed by locus: 629-630 for A, B, C, DRB1 and DQB1; 500 to 550 for DQA1; roughly 600 for DPA1; and about 450 for DPB1. Of the roughly 400 genotyped donors, around 81% fell in the genetic ancestry cluster associated with self-reported Caucasian donors. An earlier analysis of fewer than 750 of the donors used high-throughput TCR beta sequencing to judge whether each TCR beta V gene segment behaved as functional or pseudogenic. Using immunosequencing, the study profiled T cell repertoires from fewer than 700 subjects and related those repertoires to cytomegalovirus serostatus. All discovery cohort repertoires had been generated using a single sequencing platform. The study combined high-throughput TCR immunosequencing, statistical association of individual TCRs with disease status, and machine learning to predict cytomegalovirus infection status. On average, about 200,000 unique TCR beta nucleotide sequences were sequenced per donor among roughly 430 genotyped donors of the cohort, with about 17% of those sequences being non-productive. A later analysis re-analyzed previously published TCR beta repertoires from roughly 690 donors and added high-resolution HLA genotyping to study TCR occurrence patterns. Genome-wide SNP genotypes for about 55% of the roughly 670 donors were used in a later genetic analysis, which treated that subset as a discovery cohort. The later analysis used no new phenotypic data to find candidate immune exposures, relying instead on TCR beta sequences and their occurrence across donors. About 5 DR-DQ haplotypes were handled as single units for association and clustering, since linkage in the cohort was strong. In addition to the first cohort of roughly 670 subjects, a separate validation cohort of 120 different subjects was used. The study aimed to test whether cataloging public T cell receptors could reveal signatures of past pathogen exposure.

The study at large found these results: The study listed 164 TCR beta chains as associated with cytomegalovirus. Assigning TCR associations to individual alleles was difficult when HLA alleles, especially DR and DQ, strongly co-occurred. Most TCR sequences were observed very rarely across donors, whereas some public TCRs were present in many individuals. In a later analysis, TCR association rates were found to vary across HLA loci, with the most associated TCRs seen for DRB1 alleles and the fewest for HLA-C alleles. Some IMGT-functional V segments, including TRBV6-2 and TRBV6-3, could not be distinguished by the 87-base-pair reads and were therefore excluded. A few of the identified cytomegalovirus-associated TCR beta chains were confirmed in vitro to be specific for cytomegalovirus antigens. Correlated functional status among segregating V segments might be attributable to linkage disequilibrium, but an unknown experimental factor could not be ruled out. Only TCR beta chains were sequenced in this cohort, and the absence of alpha or paired-chain data limited detectable features. A later analysis found that most CMV-associated TCR beta chains appeared HLA-restricted, with HLA associations seemingly driven largely by CMV exposure. A further reported finding was that TCR beta sequences accurately predicted the HLA-A and HLA-B alleles for most subjects in the first cohort. Because some donors lacked HLA typing at each locus, the association tests relied only on the typed subset. Compared with the 666-donor mean, donors in an Asian-associated ancestry cluster had fewer N-insertions in productive TCRs, according to a later genetic analysis. In a later analysis, some 18,000 TCR beta sequences were associated with specific HLA alleles at a false discovery rate of 0.05. In a later genetic analysis, a missense DCLRE1C variant was associated with V-gene and J-gene trimming of TCR beta chains, and the association was replicated in an independent cohort. For the cohort, immune exposure information was limited to CMV serostatus. The presence/absence analyses assumed that sequencing depth was roughly uniform across donors, and that assumption may not be true. An earlier analysis of approximately 540 of the donors showed that most TCR beta V segments appeared in productive rearrangements either about 87% or about 30% of the time, which broadly matched IMGT annotations. A cluster of highly shared sequence variants was judged likely to be a technical artifact of the sequencing pipeline. The authors suggested that the approach could potentially be extended to other disease states and immunological phenotypes. Approximately 16 rarely observed V segments, including chromosome 9 orphons, were excluded from the earlier analysis of some 590 of the donors because counts were too low. In both the original and validation cohorts, the classifier was reported to diagnose cytomegalovirus status with high specificity and sensitivity. In a later analysis, several top co-occurrence clusters were reported to appear linked to parvovirus B19, influenza, CMV and Epstein-Barr virus. Compared with equally common non-associated chains, HLA-associated TCR beta chains in a later analysis were more clonally expanded and had lower generation probabilities.

To note about this clone: Its antigen specificity is not known. The sample holds no much larger clone one base away, and base qualities are not on file.

The library was made by the immunoSEQ multiplex PCR assay. A mixture of 60 forward primers for TCR Vbeta segments and 13 reverse primers for TCR Jbeta segments was used in the multiplex PCR. Amplification of the CDR3 region of rearranged TCR beta genes was performed with a multiplex PCR assay on genomic DNA. The Illumina HiSeq System was used to sequence the amplified TCR beta libraries as 87-base-pair reads. Turning to the authors' computational methods: A later analysis counted some 74 million unique TCR beta chains across the 670 or so repertoires, and approximately 11 million of these chains were shared by at least two donors. To remove PCR and sequencing errors, raw reads were error-corrected and collapsed into unique sequences using a nearest-neighbor algorithm that merged closely related sequences. To assign V, D and J gene segments, CDR3 sequences were aligned to IMGT reference sequences. Each retained sequence needed at least a six-nucleotide match to both a V gene segment and a J gene segment. Rearrangements were classified as productive when the CDR3 lacked stop codons and remained in frame with V and J, and all other rearrangements were classified as non-productive. Following IMGT convention, CDR3 was defined as the stretch from the second conserved V-encoded cysteine up to the conserved J-encoded phenylalanine. Sequences without an unambiguous match to a single V gene segment were excluded from the earlier analysis of about 600 of the donors. In an earlier analysis of more than 500 of the donors, a V segment was called functional when productive rearrangements were above 56.7%, and segregating when the standard deviation between donors exceeded 5%. A statistical classification framework was built to diagnose cytomegalovirus status from the catalog of TCR beta chain sequences. V and J gene assignment, in a later analysis, came from comparing TCR nucleotide sequences with IMGT/GENE-DB human TR gene sequences. In a later analysis, CDR3 sequences and most-parsimonious VDJ recombination scenarios were assigned using the TCRdist pipeline. In a later analysis, each TCR beta chain was defined by its CDR3 amino acid sequence together with its V-gene family, and reads without a unique V-gene family were excluded. As a way to deal with suspected cross-contamination and a sequencing artifact, a later analysis dropped approximately 570 nucleotide sequences that were highly shared and had low generation probability. A later analysis calculated a clonal expansion index for each public chain from normalized within-repertoire ranks of inferred template counts. Generation probabilities in a later analysis came from a VDJ recombination model fitted to out-of-frame rearrangements, and those results were checked against IGoR. In a later analysis, TCR-TCR, TCR-HLA and TCR-CMV co-occurrence was scored with hypergeometric tests, and a repertoire-size bias correction was applied to TCR pairs. False discovery rates were estimated in a later analysis by permuting HLA or CMV assignments 20 times. In a later analysis, co-occurring TCRs were grouped with DBSCAN, and TCRdist sequence similarity was added when clustering was performed within HLA-allele-positive subsets. For co-occurrence clustering, repertoires with fewer than 30,000 or more than 120,000 public chains were excluded, along with about five repertoires with anomalous nucleotide sharing. TCRdb took over this immuneACCESS table, retaining in-frame rearrangements with V and J assigned. Such tables are incomplete; in checked studies, under half of the missing clones stem from an unresolved V gene, and the remainder is unexplained. V and J calls and clone size are copied from that table; D and trimming were computed from the DNA. Across this sample there are about 130,000 clones, with 70% to 80% seen only once. The ten biggest clones cover about 2% of the sample.

The CDR3 numbers 16 residues from cysteine through phenylalanine. Only CDR3 DNA remains: 48 bases, in frame from the first base. In the germline V gene (reference sequence), CDR1 corresponds to SEHNR and CDR2 to FQNEAQ. V is cut by 5 bases and J by 0 bases, and the space between the germline ends is 13 bases. The cohort consisted of some 670 healthy bone marrow donors. Cohort members were all nominally healthy when sampled, although unrecorded immune exposures were likely present. The donor was CMV seronegative and belonged to the group of under 400 seronegative cohort members. A peripheral blood sample was provided by each donor, and peripheral blood mononuclear cells were used for TCR beta sequencing. Genomic DNA extraction from the blood cell samples was performed with the Qiagen DNeasy Blood Extraction Kit.

This clonotype was obtained from a young man in good health and CMV-seronegative. Rearrangement joined TRBV7-9 to TRBJ2-2; the D gene remains uncertain. The material sequenced was PBMCs. CDR3 reads: CASSPLTVANTGELFF. The DNA is as follows: TGTGCCAGCAGCCCCCTCACAGTTGCGAACACCGGGGAGCTGTTTTTT.